One sample yielded the 32 T cell receptor beta chains listed below, sequenced in a study of control samples from healthy donors and cancer patients. TCRdb keeps only in-frame clones here, not all; method: immunoSEQ multiplex PCR. The table lists about 160,000 clones, about 94% of them singletons. Sequenced input: PBMCs. The source of these receptors is a man between 60 and 75 years old with colorectal cancer.

The J gene is TRBJ2-3, the V gene TRBV18; tentatively, D is TRBD2 (5 bases). The germline CDR1 and CDR2 sequences are KGHSH and LQKENI. Trimming stripped 5 bases from V and 2 bases from J, with 14 bases between. The CDR3 is 15 residues long. Here the CDR3 DNA reads TGTGCCAGCTCATCCACCGGGATGCACACAGATACGCAGTATTTT. Translated, it gives CASSSTGMHTDTQYF. The entire variable domain, with the rest obtained from reference TRBV18 and TRBJ2-3, is as follows: NAGVMQNPRHLVRRRGQEARLRCSPMKGHSHVYWYRQLPEEGLKFMVYLQKENIIDESGMPKERFSAEFPKEGPSILRIQQVVRGDSAAYFCASSSTGMHTDTQYFGPGTRLTVL.

In its sample, this clone was seen once. The chain combines TRBV12-3 or TRBV12-4 with TRBJ1-5; D gene ambiguous. This CDR3 contains 12 residues. V was pared by 5 bases and J by 5 bases, with 7 bases between. This CDR3 reads CASSTRHQPQHF. The CDR3 DNA reads as TGTGCCAGCAGTACGCGACATCAGCCCCAGCATTTT.

The rearrangement uses TRBV21-1 and TRBJ2-5; the D call TRBD1 from the table was never checked on the DNA. TRBV21-1 is a pseudogene segment. This CDR3 is 16 amino acids long. CDR3 region: CATNHPRTTEQETQYF. DNA for the CDR3: TGTGCCACCAACCACCCCAGGACGACAGAACAAGAGACCCAGTACTTC.

The gene calls are TRBV4-3 and TRBJ2-5, with 15 nucleotides matching TRBD2. The CDR3 is 17 amino acids. The trim removed 1 base at V and 5 bases at J, leaving 5 bases unmatched. Germline lookup yields CDR1 LGHNA and CDR2 YSLEER. DNA of the CDR3: TGCGCCAGCAGCCAAGGGACTAGCGGGGGGGCATGGGAGACCCAGTACTTC. Its protein is CASSQGTSGGAWETQYF.

The chain employs TRBV2 and TRBJ1-5; D gene ambiguous. The germline V gene has CDR1 SNHLY and CDR2 FYNNEI. This CDR3 is built from 13 residues. Trimming pared 8 bases from V and 4 bases from J, leaving 12 bases between. The CDR3 spells CASGSGTNQPQHF. The CDR3 DNA follows: TGTGCCAGCGGGTCGGGCACAAATCAGCCCCAGCATTTT.

The gene calls are TRBV27 and TRBJ2-1; 12 nucleotides agree with TRBD2. The CDR3 totals 14 residues. Unmatched junction bases numbered 5, after V lost 5 bases and J lost 9 bases. Germline V lookup: CDR1 MNHEY, CDR2 SMNVEV (reference sequence). CDR3 protein: CASSTLGLAGEQFF. Written as DNA, the CDR3 is TGTGCCAGCAGTACACTGGGACTAGCGGGTGAGCAGTTCTTC.

V gene TRBV5-1 combines with J gene TRBJ2-2, with TRBD2 matching 13 bases. J gave up 6 bases and V 4 bases, and 6 bases lay outside the gene matches. CDR3 length equals 16 residues. Germline V CDR1 and CDR2: SGHRS, YFSETQ. As DNA, the CDR3 is TGCGCCAGCAGCCCCCCGGGACTAGCGGGGCCCGGGGAGCTGTTTTTT. It codes for CASSPPGLAGPGELFF.

The rearrangement links TRBV5-6 to TRBJ2-5; the D gene is possibly TRBD1 (5 bases). Trimming cost V 1 base and J 1 base, with 14 bases left between them. This CDR3 spans 16 amino acids. CDR1 is SGHDT, CDR2 YYEEEE, per germline. CDR3 DNA sequence: TGTGCCAGCAGCTTGCGCGTCGCTCAGGGCCAAGAGACCCAGTACTTC. Translated, it gives CASSLRVAQGQETQYF.

The chain couples TRBV5-6 to TRBJ1-2; perhaps TRBD1 as D (5 bases). CDR3 size: 14 residues. Trimming stripped 1 base from V and 4 bases from J, with 11 bases between. Germline assignment: CDR1 SGHDT and CDR2 YYEEEE. CDR3 sequence: CASSLRGSGYGYTF. The CDR3 DNA reads TGTGCCAGCAGCTTGCGGGGGTCAGGCTATGGCTACACCTTC.

DNA of the CDR3: TGTGCCAGCAGTGATAAGCAGGGGTATGGCTACACCTTC. This gives the protein CASSDKQGYGYTF. The chain links TRBV2 to TRBJ1-2, with a tentative D call TRBD1 (6 bases). Trimming left V 3 bases short and J 5 bases short, with 10 bases between. The CDR3 has 13 amino acids. Looked up from germline, CDR1 is SNHLY and CDR2 is FYNNEI.

The CDR3 sequence is CASSLGWGTYGYTF. The CDR3 DNA follows: TGTGCCAGCAGTTTAGGGTGGGGAACCTATGGCTACACCTTC. The chain uses TRBV27 and TRBJ1-2; D gene ambiguous. Germline CDR1 is MNHEY and CDR2 is SMNVEV (reference sequence). Trimming shortened V by 2 bases and J by 4 bases, and 11 bases separated the two germline ends. CDR3 length: 14 residues.

The rearrangement joins TRBV10-2 to TRBJ1-5; D gene ambiguous. V shed 5 bases and J shed 4 bases, with 9 bases lying between them. Germline V gene data show CDR1 as WSHSY and CDR2 as SAAADI. This CDR3 has 13 amino acids. DNA of the CDR3: TGCGCCAGCAGTTTTCAGGCTAATCAGCCCCAGCATTTT. This sequence encodes CASSFQANQPQHF.

The chain has TRBV6-5 and TRBJ1-1, with a tentative D call TRBD1 (5 bases). Germline CDR1 MNHEY, CDR2 SVGAGI. The V end lost 6 bases, the J end lost 1 base, and 9 bases lay between the germline ends. This CDR3 spans 13 amino acids. CDR3 protein: CASSADRNTEAFF. The CDR3, as DNA: TGTGCCAGCAGCGCTGACAGGAACACTGAAGCTTTCTTT.

The chain couples TRBV29-1 to TRBJ1-1; D remains unclear. CDR3 length: 10 amino acids. Germline CDR1 is SQVTM and CDR2 is ANQGSEA. V lost 6 bases, J lost 6 bases, and 8 bases lay in between. The CDR3 DNA is TGCAGCGTCTCTGACGCTGAAGCTTTCTTT. Residues: CSVSDAEAFF.

J is TRBJ2-7 and V is TRBV6-5; D may be TRBD1 (6 bases). The germline CDR1 and CDR2 sequences are MNHEY and SVGAGI. CDR3 length equals 15 residues. V was clipped by 0 bases and J by 2 bases, with 11 bases between them. The CDR3 here is CASSYSGSGAYEQYF. The CDR3 DNA is TGTGCCAGCAGTTACTCAGGATCAGGGGCCTACGAGCAGTACTTC.

This sequence joins TRBV27 and TRBJ1-4; no definite D call. Per germline, CDR1 MNHEY and CDR2 SMNVEV (reference sequence). Trimming shortened V by 5 bases and J by 0 bases, and 16 bases separated the two germline ends. CDR3 size: 17 residues. The CDR3 DNA follows: TGTGCCAGCAGTCCACGAGTCGACGCCGCAACTAATGAAAAACTGTTTTTT. Encoded protein: CASSPRVDAATNEKLFF. Full variable domain (missing parts from reference TRBV27 and TRBJ1-4): EAQVTQNPRYLITVTGKKLTVTCSQNMNHEYMSWYRQDPGLGLRQIYYSMNVEVTDKGDVPEGYKVSRKEKRNFPLILESPSPNQTSLYFCASSPRVDAATNEKLFFGSGTQLSVL.

This chain connects TRBV5-6 to TRBJ2-5, with D possibly being TRBD2 (6 bases). Germline loops: CDR1 SGHDT, CDR2 YYEEEE. Trimming pared 6 bases from V and 1 base from J, leaving 10 bases between. The CDR3 totals 13 residues. The CDR3 sequence is CASTRGSQETQYF. The CDR3 region has the DNA TGTGCCAGCACCCGGGGGAGCCAAGAGACCCAGTACTTC.

The J gene is TRBJ1-4, the V gene TRBV18; weak D call: TRBD1 (6 bases). V was clipped by 0 bases and J by 8 bases, with 16 bases between them. The CDR3 has 16 amino acids. Germline CDR1 KGHSH, CDR2 LQKENI. CDR3 coding DNA: TGTGCCAGCTCACCACCGAGGGGGGCAGTATCCGAAAAACTGTTTTTT. This encodes CASSPPRGAVSEKLFF.

This clone was observed once. The V call is TRBV6-1, the J call TRBJ2-7; 9 nucleotides line up with TRBD1. Losses at the gene ends were 2 bases for V and 2 bases for J; bases not matched to a gene: 10. Looked up from germline, CDR1 is MNHNS and CDR2 is SASEGT. There are 17 residues in the CDR3. CDR3 sequence (DNA): TGTGCCAGCAGTGAATTAGGGTTCAGGACAGGGGCCTACGAGCAGTACTTC. Its translation is CASSELGFRTGAYEQYF.

The rearrangement uses TRBV10-2 and TRBJ1-3; D is unresolved. The ends were cut back, 7 bases at V and 6 bases at J, with 19 bases in the middle. The CDR3 totals 15 residues. The V gene's germline CDR1 is WSHSY and CDR2 SAAADI. The CDR3, as DNA: TGCGCCAGCACCTCGACGGCGACTGGTGTAAACACCATATATTTT. Its protein product is CASTSTATGVNTIYF.

This chain links TRBV19 with TRBJ1-3; D ambiguous. The germline V and J ends were trimmed by 5 bases and 6 bases, with 11 bases remaining between them. Per germline, CDR1 LNHDA and CDR2 SQIVND (reference sequence). The CDR3 has 13 residues. The CDR3 DNA is TGTGCCAGTAGTGTCGCCTTGGTAAACACCATATATTTT. Protein product: CASSVALVNTIYF.

V gene TRBV4-1 combines with J gene TRBJ1-2, with a possible D match to TRBD1 (6 bases). This CDR3 is built from 16 residues. The germline V gene has CDR1 MGHRA and CDR2 YSYEKL. V dropped 2 bases and J dropped 0 bases, with 13 bases sitting between them. The CDR3 reads CASSQPLRGPNYGYTF. In DNA form, the CDR3 reads TGCGCCAGCAGCCAACCTCTCAGGGGACCTAACTATGGCTACACCTTC.

This chain links TRBV11-2 with TRBJ1-2; D not certain. V lost 5 bases and J lost 6, with 16 bases in between. Germline V gives CDR1 SGHAT, CDR2 FQNNGV. The CDR3 length is 14 residues. The CDR3: CASSPRLGGHGYTF. CDR3 in DNA: TGTGCCAGCAGCCCGCGCTTGGGCGGGCATGGCTACACCTTC.

The chain is built from TRBV18 and TRBJ2-3; TRBD2 matches 7 bases. In germline, CDR1 is KGHSH, CDR2 LQKENI. Germline trimming cut 6 bases from V and 0 bases from J; bases unmatched to any gene: 6. The CDR3 is made up of 15 amino acids. For the CDR3, the DNA is TGTGCCAGCTCCGCTAGCGGTACTAGCACAGATACGCAGTATTTT. It codes for CASSASGTSTDTQYF.

The chain combines TRBV9 with TRBJ2-7; D is unresolved. Germline V gene data show CDR1 as SGDLS and CDR2 as YYNGEE. Trimming cost V 0 bases and J 2 bases, with 9 bases left between them. The CDR3 runs 14 residues. CDR3: CASSVGHLTYEQYF. As DNA, the CDR3 is TGTGCCAGCAGCGTAGGTCACTTGACCTACGAGCAGTACTTC.

The J gene is TRBJ1-2, the V gene TRBV3-1 (or the pseudogene TRBV3-2); TRBD1 might be the D (5 bases). Germline CDR1 reads LGHDT; CDR2 reads YNNKEL (reference sequence). This CDR3 has 16 residues. V gave up 2 bases and J gave up 1 base, with 14 bases separating them. The CDR3 protein is CASSQTARGHNYGYTF. The CDR3, as DNA: TGTGCCAGCAGCCAAACTGCCCGGGGCCATAACTATGGCTACACCTTC.

J is TRBJ2-3 and V is TRBV11-2; D ambiguous. Trimming stripped 0 bases from V and 3 bases from J, with 1 base between. The CDR3 runs to 12 residues. Germline CDR1 is SGHAT and CDR2 is FQNNGV. CDR3 loop: CASSLDTDTQYF. For the CDR3, the DNA is TGTGCCAGCAGCTTAGATACAGATACGCAGTATTTT.

The chain combines TRBV5-1 with TRBJ2-7, with a possible D match to TRBD1 (6 bases). CDR1 is SGHRS and CDR2 is YFSETQ in the germline V gene. V was trimmed by 4 bases and J by 1 base, leaving 12 bases between them. CDR3 size: 14 residues. CDR3 residues: CASSRAQGSYEQYF. The CDR3 region has the DNA TGCGCCAGCAGCCGTGCACAGGGTTCCTACGAGCAGTACTTC.

The chain combines TRBV30 with TRBJ2-1, with D perhaps matching TRBD1 or TRBD2 (5 bases each). CDR3 length: 11 amino acids. Germline CDR1 and CDR2: GTSNPN and SVGIG (reference sequence). V was trimmed by 5 bases and J by 7 bases, leaving 9 bases between them. CDR3 region: CAWGDANEQFF. The CDR3 DNA reads as TGTGCCTGGGGGGACGCTAATGAGCAGTTCTTC.

This rearrangement joins TRBV5-1 to TRBJ2-7; D possibly corresponds to TRBD1 (6 bases). The length of the CDR3 is 14 residues. The ends were cut back, 2 bases at V and 0 bases at J, with 9 bases in the middle. Germline CDR1 is SGHRS and CDR2 is YFSETQ. The CDR3 region is CASSFGQSSYEQYF. CDR3 nucleotides: TGCGCCAGCAGCTTTGGACAGAGCTCCTACGAGCAGTACTTC.

This sequence joins TRBV6-6 and TRBJ2-5, with 11 bases fitting TRBD2. Trimming removed 3 bases from V and 5 bases from J; junction bases left unmatched: 8. This CDR3 has 16 residues. CDR1 is MNHNY, CDR2 SVGAGI, per germline (reference sequence). The CDR3 region is CASSYSLAGGTETQYF. In nucleotides, the CDR3 is TGTGCCAGCAGTTATTCCCTAGCGGGGGGTACGGAGACCCAGTACTTC.

The CDR3 protein is CASSPSLDTEAFF. The DNA for the CDR3 is TGTGCCAGCTCACCATCCCTGGACACTGAAGCTTTCTTT. V usage is TRBV18 and J usage is TRBJ1-1, with D unclear. V was clipped by 2 bases and J by 3 bases, with 7 bases between them. The CDR3 loop spans 13 amino acids. Germline CDR1 reads KGHSH; CDR2 reads LQKENI.